This TCR beta chain is drawn from a study of technical replicates of blood from a handful of donors. Germline V lookup: CDR1 SGHNT, CDR2 YENEEA. V was shortened by 2 bases and J by 7 bases, with 24 bases between the two germline ends. CDR3 size: 17 residues. Assay: immunoSEQ multiplex PCR; the TCRdb copy retains only in-frame clones and omits some. The repertoire holds tens of thousands of clones, with 90% to 95% as singletons. The sample was T cells isolated from PBMCs. This clonotype was obtained from a human donor in good health. This sequence joins TRBV11-3 and TRBJ2-7; TRBD2 is a possible D gene (5 bases). CDR3 loop: CASSLSSGGLWAYEQYF. CDR3 nucleotides: TGTGCCAGCAGCTTATCTTCAGGAGGATTGTGGGCGTATGAGCAGTACTTC.